The present TCR beta chain was sequenced within a study of shared clonotypes between healthy human individuals. Whole-study findings and limits: What naive subsets generally showed was a larger estimated richness than memory subsets showed.

This CDR3 contains 13 residues. The germline gives CDR1 LNHDA, CDR2 SQIVND (reference sequence). With V trimmed by 5 bases and J by 3 bases, 1 base remained unmatched. An approximately 210 ng quantity of DNA, 30,000 to 35,000 T cell genomes, went into the sorted-subset replicate PCRs. Clones were sequenced by immunoSEQ multiplex PCR, and TCRdb holds only the in-frame ones, with some missing. The profile covers approximately 2.1 million clones, with more than 85% appearing a single time and under 0.45% taken by the ten largest. As concerns this clone: Its specificity is not known. The same CDR3 arises from other DNA sequences in this sample as well.

The TCR originated in a man younger than 35 in good health. Some clones in this sample may be carry-over from other donors' samples. What was sequenced was naive CD4+ T cells from PBMCs. Subset denoted: CD45RA+ positively selected. The chain recombines TRBV19 with TRBJ1-2; 9 bases agree with TRBD1. The DNA for the CDR3 is TGTGCCAGTAGTCGACAGGGGGACTATGGCTACACCTTC. Its translation is CASSRQGDYGYTF.